A single sample is the source of the 17 T cell receptor beta chains below, sequenced in a study of T cell repertoires in cytomegalovirus infection. TCRdb called the reads again in MiXCR, with one record for every CDR3 protein. The sample carries around 450,000 distinct CDR3 sequences, approximately 32% recorded once. The source material was PBMCs. These TCRs come from a human donor in good health (CMV status not recorded). Some clones in this sample may be carry-over from other donors' samples.

This clonotype was counted ten times or more. V is TRBV7-2 and J is TRBJ2-5; D gene ambiguous. The CDR3 consists of 16 residues. The germline V gene has CDR1 SGHTA and CDR2 FQGNSA. Trimming cost V 5 bases and J 4 bases, with 20 bases left between them. DNA of the CDR3: TGTGCCAGCAGCAGTCGACTCAATGGGGTCCGAGAGACCCAGTACTTC. Translating it yields CASSSRLNGVRETQYF.

This clonotype showed up many times. The chain carries TRBV11-2 and TRBJ2-7, with TRBD2 as a possible D gene (5 bases). Deletions cut 6 bases from V and 3 bases from J, with 21 bases between. The CDR3 runs 16 residues. In germline, CDR1 is SGHAT, CDR2 FQNNGV. CDR3 nucleotide sequence: TGTGCCAGCAGAGACACCACCCGCGGGTGGGGCTACGAGCAGTACTTC. It translates to CASRDTTRGWGYEQYF.

This clonotype was counted only a few times. The genes are TRBV11-2 and TRBJ2-3, with 10 bases identical to TRBD2. The CDR3 covers 17 residues. V lost 3 bases and J lost 6; bases outside the gene matches: 12. Germline lookup yields CDR1 SGHAT and CDR2 FQNNGV. The CDR3 DNA reads TGTGCCAGCAGCTTTATCTCAAGCGGGGGGGGTACCGATACGCAGTATTTT. It specifies CASSFISSGGGTDTQYF.

This clonotype was counted a few times. The chain has TRBV6-8 and TRBJ2-7; 9 positions agree with TRBD1. This CDR3 region has 13 residues. Germline trimming cut 4 bases from V and 7 bases from J; bases unmatched to any gene: 5. Germline CDR1 reads MNHGY; CDR2 reads SAAAGT. This chain's CDR3 is CASSLGQGKEQYF. CDR3 nucleotide sequence: TGTGCCAGCAGTTTGGGACAGGGTAAAGAGCAGTACTTC.

The rearrangement uses TRBV28 and TRBJ1-5, with TRBD1 matching over 7 bases. The germline gives CDR1 MDHEN, CDR2 SYDVKM. The CDR3 extends over 16 amino acids. The V segment lost 4 bases and the J segment 3 bases; nucleotides outside the gene matches: 9. In nucleotides, the CDR3 is TGTGCCAGCAGTTCTCCCACAGGGGCGGTCAATCAGCCCCAGCATTTT. Translating it yields CASSSPTGAVNQPQHF.

This clonotype was seen more than once but under ten times. The chain links TRBV6-6 to TRBJ2-5; 12 bases match TRBD2. V dropped 10 bases and J dropped 5; count of bases not matched to a gene: 20. From germline, CDR1 is MNHNY and CDR2 SVGAGI (reference sequence). The CDR3 length is 18 residues. The CDR3 sequence is CAIRPPSGGADMMETQYF. In nucleotides, the CDR3 is TGTGCCATCCGGCCCCCTAGCGGGGGGGCGGATATGATGGAGACCCAGTACTTC.

The rearrangement links TRBV20-1 to TRBJ2-1, with TRBD1 identical over 7 bases. The CDR3 totals 15 residues. J lost 6 bases, V lost 1 base, and 9 bases had no gene match. CDR1 is DFQATT and CDR2 is SNEGSKA in the germline V gene (reference sequence). CDR3 DNA: TGCAGTGCTAGAGTCGTGCCGGGACAGATCAATGAGCAGTTCTTC. Protein sequence: CSARVVPGQINEQFF.

The chain carries TRBV2 and TRBJ2-5, with 10 bases identical to TRBD1. V lost 7 bases and J lost 5; bases outside the gene matches: 10. Germline V gene data show CDR1 as SNHLY and CDR2 as FYNNEI. The CDR3 spans 15 residues. The CDR3 spells CASTMGQGNGETQYF. The CDR3 region has the DNA TGTGCCAGCACGATGGGACAGGGGAATGGGGAGACCCAGTACTTC.

The chain has TRBV12-3 or TRBV12-4 and TRBJ1-2; D may be TRBD1 (5 bases). V shed 4 bases and J shed 4 bases, with 10 bases lying between them. The CDR3 runs 13 residues. CDR3 bases: TGTGCCAGCAGTTCCCAGGGATTCTATGGCTACACCTTC. Translating gives CASSSQGFYGYTF.

The chain recombines TRBV7-2 with TRBJ1-4; D is uncertain. The CDR3 is 12 residues long. The ends were cut back, 1 base at V and 11 bases at J, with 8 bases in the middle. Germline-derived CDR1 and CDR2 are SGHTA and FQGNSA. The CDR3 region is CASSLDPDKLFF. In nucleotides, the CDR3 is TGTGCCAGCAGCTTAGACCCTGACAAACTGTTTTTT.

This clonotype was recorded a few times. The CDR3 loop reads CASSSGTSTGELFF. The CDR3 nucleotides read TGTGCCAGCAGTTCAGGGACTTCCACCGGGGAGCTGTTTTTT. This chain links TRBV12-3 or TRBV12-4 with TRBJ2-2; perhaps TRBD2 as D (6 bases). Trimming stripped 4 bases from V and 4 bases from J, with 10 bases between. This CDR3 has 14 amino acids.

This clonotype was counted ten times or more. The chain uses TRBV7-8 and TRBJ1-5; 7 bases fit TRBD1. Germline V gene data show CDR1 as SGHVS and CDR2 as FQNEAQ. This CDR3 is 19 amino acids long. V lost 0 bases to trimming and J lost 5 bases; unmatched junction nucleotides: 16. As DNA, the CDR3 is TGTGCCAGCAGCTTAGCCAGGGGGACAAATACTCTCCCCCATCAGCCCCAGCATTTT. Its translation is CASSLARGTNTLPHQPQHF.

This clonotype was detected a few times. The V gene is TRBV4-3, the J gene TRBJ1-3, with D perhaps TRBD1 (5 bases). V was shortened by 0 bases and J by 3 bases, with 12 bases between the two germline ends. This CDR3 comprises 16 residues. Germline V lookup: CDR1 LGHNA, CDR2 YSLEER. The CDR3 DNA reads TGCGCCAGCAGCCAAGATCCGGGACTCTTTGGAAACACCATATATTTT. Encoded protein: CASSQDPGLFGNTIYF.

The V call is TRBV3-1, the J call TRBJ1-2; 10 bases map to TRBD1. Germline loops: CDR1 LGHDT, CDR2 YNNKEL (reference sequence). This CDR3 has 15 residues. J was trimmed by 2 bases and V by 7 bases; bases with no gene match: 7. CDR3 protein: CASTPGQGLNYGYTF. CDR3 sequence (DNA): TGTGCCAGCACCCCGGGACAGGGGCTAAACTATGGCTACACCTTC.

This clonotype has just a few counts. V is TRBV5-6 and J is TRBJ2-2; 7 positions match TRBD1. The CDR3 has 18 residues. In germline, CDR1 is SGHDT, CDR2 YYEEEE. V shed 3 bases and J 4 bases; nucleotides not matched to a gene: 15. The CDR3 sequence is CASSWIEIDRVTTGELFF. The CDR3 DNA follows: TGTGCCAGCAGCTGGATCGAGATCGACAGGGTAACCACCGGGGAGCTGTTTTTT.

This clonotype was recorded many times. The chain couples TRBV7-2 to TRBJ1-1, with 7 bases aligning to TRBD1. Germline trimming cut 1 base from V and 7 bases from J; bases unmatched to any gene: 6. The CDR3 has 14 amino acids. Germline CDR1 reads SGHTA; CDR2 reads FQGNSA. CDR3 residues: CASSLERDSHEAFF. The CDR3 nucleotides read TGTGCCAGCAGCTTAGAGCGGGACAGCCATGAAGCTTTCTTT.

A word on this clonotype: This may stem from a read error, because a much larger clone lies one nucleotide away. J is TRBJ2-7 and V is TRBV6-6, with D perhaps matching TRBD2 (6 bases). This CDR3 is 12 amino acids long. Germline CDR1 reads MNHNY; CDR2 reads SVGAGI (reference sequence). The CDR3 protein is CASSYGGYVQYF. In nucleotides, the CDR3 is TGTGCCAGCAGTTACGGGGGGTACGTGCAGTACTTC.